A selection of T cell receptor beta chains follows, all from one sample in a study of a mutant IDH1 vaccine in newly diagnosed glioma. Antigens for these TCRs are unknown. Sequenced by immunoSEQ multiplex PCR; TCRdb stores in-frame clones only, minus some. The table shows roughly 120,000 clones, with about 90% occurring only once. The sample consisted of PBMCs, taken from a glioma patient whose treatment included an IDH1 peptide vaccine. The receptors come from a woman between 50 and 59 years old with glioma. Each CDR3 is given with its conserved first and last residue. The D gene is left open where the match is weak. Expanded clones get a size class; other rows say once, few or many, or leave the size out.

V: TRBV11-2; size: -; D: -; J: TRBJ2-7; DNA: TGTGCCAGCAGCTTAGATCAGGACAAGCAGTACTTC; CDR3: CASSLDQDKQYF
V: TRBV28; size: -; D: TRBD1; J: TRBJ2-2; DNA: TGTGCCAGCAGTTCAGTGACAGGGGGGACCACCGGGGAGCTGTTTTTT; CDR3: CASSSVTGGTTGELFF
V: TRBV5-4; size: -; D: -; J: TRBJ2-4; DNA: TGTGCCAGCAGCTCGGGAGTAAAAGCCAAAAACATTCAGTACTTC; CDR3: CASSSGVKAKNIQYF
V: TRBV5-1; size: -; D: -; J: TRBJ2-2; DNA: TGCGCCAGCAGCTTAGGGACGGCGACCGGGGAGCTGTTTTTT; CDR3: CASSLGTATGELFF
V: TRBV5-4; size: -; D: -; J: TRBJ1-5; DNA: TGTGCCAGCAGCTTGGGGCAAAATCAGCCCCAGCATTTT; CDR3: CASSLGQNQPQHF
V: TRBV9; size: few; D: -; J: TRBJ2-7; DNA: TGTGCCAGCAGCGCACAGGCGAGCTCCTACGAGCAGTACTTC; CDR3: CASSAQASSYEQYF
V: TRBV9; size: -; D: -; J: TRBJ1-2; DNA: TGTGCCAGCACCGCTACAGGGACTTATGGCTACACCTTC; CDR3: CASTATGTYGYTF
V: TRBV5-1; size: -; D: -; J: TRBJ2-2; DNA: TGCGCCAGCAGCGTGCCAGGGAACACCGGGGAGCTGTTTTTT; CDR3: CASSVPGNTGELFF
V: TRBV27; size: -; D: -; J: TRBJ1-1; DNA: TGTGCCAGCGGGAAGAGGTTAGCTTTCTTT; CDR3: CASGKRLAFF
V: TRBV27; size: -; D: -; J: TRBJ2-7; DNA: TGTGCCAGCAGTTTAGACAGGGACTCCGAGCAGTACTTC; CDR3: CASSLDRDSEQYF
V: TRBV19; size: -; D: -; J: TRBJ2-2; DNA: TGTGCCAGTAGTATGCGGCAGATAAACACCGGGGAGCTGTTTTTT; CDR3: CASSMRQINTGELFF
V: TRBV28; size: once; D: -; J: TRBJ1-1; DNA: TGTGCCAGCAGTTCCCCCTCCACAGTGGAAGCTTTCTTT; CDR3: CASSSPSTVEAFF
V: TRBV5-1; size: -; D: -; J: TRBJ1-2; DNA: TGCGCCAGCAGCTTGCAGGGACTCTATGGCTACACCTTC; CDR3: CASSLQGLYGYTF
V: TRBV27; size: -; D: -; J: TRBJ1-6; DNA: TGTGCCAGCAGTTTATCCCAGACATCGTATAATTCACCCCTCCACTTT; CDR3: CASSLSQTSYNSPLHF
V: TRBV5-1; size: -; D: -; J: TRBJ1-1; DNA: TGCGCCAGCAGCTTGGGGAGGGGTTATGAAGCTTTCTTT; CDR3: CASSLGRGYEAFF
V: TRBV20-1; size: -; D: -; J: TRBJ2-7; DNA: TGCAGTGCACGGGGTTCCTACGAGCAGTACTTC; CDR3: CSARGSYEQYF
V: TRBV2; size: once; D: -; J: TRBJ2-1; DNA: TGTGCCAGCAGTGAAAATGGCGGGATGTACAATGAGCAGTTCTTC; CDR3: CASSENGGMYNEQFF
V: TRBV7-9; size: -; D: -; J: TRBJ1-5; DNA: TGTGCCAGCAGCTTAGGTACAGCCTATCAGCCCCAGCATTTT; CDR3: CASSLGTAYQPQHF
V: TRBV11-2; size: -; D: -; J: TRBJ2-7; DNA: TGTGCCAGCAGCTTAGTAACCGGAGGCGAGCAGTACTTC; CDR3: CASSLVTGGEQYF
V: TRBV5-6; size: -; D: TRBD1; J: TRBJ2-1; DNA: TGTGCCAGCAGCTGGGGACAGGTCGACGACAATGAGCAGTTCTTC; CDR3: CASSWGQVDDNEQFF
V: TRBV2; size: -; D: TRBD1; J: TRBJ2-5; DNA: TGTGCCAGCAGTGAAATCGGGACAGGTAAAGAGACCCAGTACTTC; CDR3: CASSEIGTGKETQYF
V: TRBV19; size: -; D: -; J: TRBJ1-1; DNA: TGTGCCAGTAGTGGACCTACTGAAGCTTTCTTT; CDR3: CASSGPTEAFF